These T cell receptor beta chains were read from a single sample in a study of T cell clonotyping in hematopoietic cell transplantation. Clones were sequenced by immunoSEQ multiplex PCR, and TCRdb holds only the in-frame ones, with some missing. The repertoire consists of some 6,300 clones, with roughly 78% occurring once and the leading ten covering 30% to 45%. Sequenced material: peripheral blood mononuclear cells, taken 180 days after allogeneic stem cell transplant. The receptors derive from a male patient between 65 and 79 years old who had an allogeneic stem cell transplant from an unrelated donor, so T cells may come from the graft donor. Some clones in this sample may be carry-over from other donors' samples. Both conserved end residues are trimmed from each CDR3.

TRBV27,TRBJ1-5,ASSPRVGDQPQH
TRBV5-6,TRBJ2-7,ASSFWPGTYEQY
TRBV7-2,TRBJ2-2,ASSLRTPGGTGELF
TRBV28,TRBJ2-7,ASVPDRGHEQY
TRBV10-1,TRBJ2-1,ASSESLAASSYNEQF
TRBV5-1,TRBJ2-1,ASSLYLLLADYNEQF
TRBV5-1,TRBJ2-1,ASSLGVGHTYNEQF
TRBV11-2,TRBJ2-3,ASSLYATDTQY
TRBV29-1,TRBJ2-1,SAKPGLAGGPGSYNEQF
TRBV2,TRBJ2-1,ASQGGRGF
TRBV7-9,TRBJ1-1,ASTLSSSTEAF
TRBV28,TRBJ2-7,ASSWGIYEQY
TRBV11-2,TRBJ2-7,ASSLVLAGGPSYEQY
TRBV4-1,TRBJ2-1,ASRKTGDHEQF
TRBV6-1,TRBJ1-1,ASSPRMGSRETF
TRBV7-8,TRBJ1-5,ASSSTRISNQPQH
TRBV10-3,TRBJ1-2,AISPQGARGYT
TRBV28,TRBJ1-5,ASSRNAWDNPRDQPQH